This T cell receptor (beta chain) was obtained from a study of blood T cell repertoires in COVID-19. Authors' processing steps: Amplification from reference gene primers served as the basis for estimated nucleated cell counts. TCRdb keeps only in-frame clones here, not all; method: immunoSEQ multiplex PCR. V and J calls and clone size are copied from that table; D and trimming were computed from the DNA. The table records tens of thousands of clones, approximately 91% of them present only once. Looked up from germline, CDR1 is SGHAT and CDR2 is FQNNGV. The CDR3 sequence is 15 residues long. Trimming removed 3 bases from V and 8 bases from J; junction bases left unmatched: 7.

The sequencing sample was made of peripheral blood. The clonotype was recovered from a man in his sixties or seventies with acute or convalescent COVID-19. The rearrangement uses TRBV11-2 and TRBJ2-2; 9 bases map to TRBD1. The CDR3 reads CASSFRDRVVGELFF. The DNA of the CDR3 is TGTGCCAGCAGCTTCCGGGACAGGGTCGTTGGGGAGCTGTTTTTT.